This T cell receptor (beta chain) was sequenced in a study of regulatory T cells in long-lasting Graves disease. Points on this clonotype: A much larger clone lies one base from this, so it may be a read error.

Time point noted: newly diagnosed GD, antithyroid drugs for less than 3 months. PBMCs provided the RNA from which the TCR library was made. Construction of TCR beta libraries relied on iRepertoire HTBI primers and on Arm-PCR targeting CDR3 regions. TCRdb redid the calling of the multiplex PCR reads with MiXCR, one entry per CDR3 protein. Here the sample spans a few hundred thousand distinct CDR3 sequences, 16% being singletons. Germline V gene lookup returns CDR1 MDHEN and CDR2 SYDVKM. V was trimmed by 7 bases and J by 7 bases, leaving 19 bases between them. This CDR3 is built from 14 residues. The data were also submitted as part of a second study, on T cells in Graves' hyperthyroidism and ophthalmopathy. That paper states: During a first-round RT-PCR of the TCR CDR3, the HTBI primer set was used.

Sequenced here: peripheral blood mononuclear cells (PBMCs), sampled at new diagnosis, from a patient treated with antithyroid drugs. The receptor comes from a woman between 18 and 29 years old with Graves disease. V usage is TRBV28 and J usage is TRBJ2-5, with D possibly TRBD1 on 5 matching bases. This CDR3 reads CASIRDFWGLTQYF. The CDR3 nucleotides are TGTGCCAGCATCAGGGATTTTTGGGGTCTGACCCAGTACTTC.